This T cell receptor (beta chain) was recovered during a study of cytomegalovirus exposure and HLA in healthy donors. Healthy bone marrow donors made up the donors. Germline CDR1 and CDR2: MNHEY and SVGAGI. Trimming took off 2 bases at V and 1 base at J, with 15 bases between the two ends. The CDR3 sequence is 16 residues long. 13 Jbeta primers and 60 Vbeta primers were used for the PCR. Assay used: immunoSEQ multiplex PCR; TCRdb lists only in-frame clones, some missing. The table shows 180,000 or so clones, with about 9% occurring only once. The source material was PBMCs. The chain links TRBV6-5 to TRBJ2-7, with a possible D match to TRBD1 (7 bases). This receptor was identified in a woman in her thirties in good health and CMV-seropositive. The CDR3 loop reads CASSYTRGTVSYEQYF. CDR3 coding DNA: TGTGCCAGCAGTTACACGCGCGGGACAGTTTCCTACGAGCAGTACTTC.